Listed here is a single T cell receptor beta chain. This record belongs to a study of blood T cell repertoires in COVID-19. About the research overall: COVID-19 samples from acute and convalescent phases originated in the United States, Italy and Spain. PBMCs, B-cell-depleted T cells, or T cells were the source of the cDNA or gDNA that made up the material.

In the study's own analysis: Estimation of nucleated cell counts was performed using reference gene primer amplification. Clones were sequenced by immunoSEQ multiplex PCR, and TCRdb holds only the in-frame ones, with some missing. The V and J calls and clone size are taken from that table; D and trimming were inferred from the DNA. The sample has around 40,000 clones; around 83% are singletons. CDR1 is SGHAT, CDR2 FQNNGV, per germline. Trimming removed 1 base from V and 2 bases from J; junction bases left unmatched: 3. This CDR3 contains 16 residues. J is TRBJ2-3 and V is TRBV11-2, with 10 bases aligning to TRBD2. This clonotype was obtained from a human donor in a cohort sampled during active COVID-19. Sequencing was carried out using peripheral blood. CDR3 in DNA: TGTGCCAGCAGCTTAGTAAGCGGGGGGGTCACAGATACGCAGTATTTT. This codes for CASSLVSGGVTDTQYF.